This entry features one T cell receptor (beta chain) sequence. Its specificity is unknown. The entry originates in a study of cytomegalovirus exposure and HLA in healthy donors. Study results and limitations: Reported performance of the classifier showed diagnosis of cytomegalovirus status with high specificity and sensitivity. There were a few CMV-associated chains whose specificity for CMV antigens was confirmed in vitro.

This CDR3 has 17 amino acids. Germline loops: CDR1 SGHRS, CDR2 YFSETQ. V shed 0 bases, J shed 0 bases, and the junction held 5 bases outside the gene matches. Primers for the PCR totalled 60 Vbeta and 13 Jbeta. The protocol was immunoSEQ multiplex PCR, while the TCRdb copy is restricted to in-frame clones and leaves out a portion. The sample holds about 140,000 clones; approximately 57% are singletons and the top ten take around 1.9%. Sequenced input: PBMCs. This TCR was sampled from a male donor in good health and CMV-seronegative. This chain joins TRBV5-1 and TRBJ2-2; 7 bases map to TRBD1. The CDR3 here is CASSLGEQGSNTGELFF. The DNA of the CDR3 is TGCGCCAGCAGCTTGGGGGAACAGGGGTCGAACACCGGGGAGCTGTTTTTT. The whole variable domain, remainder taken from reference TRBV5-1 and TRBJ2-2, is KAGVTQTPRYLIKTRGQQVTLSCSPISGHRSVSWYQQTPGQGLQFLFEYFSETQRNKGNFPGRFSGRQFSNSRSEMNVSTLELGDSALYLCASSLGEQGSNTGELFFGEGSRLTVL.